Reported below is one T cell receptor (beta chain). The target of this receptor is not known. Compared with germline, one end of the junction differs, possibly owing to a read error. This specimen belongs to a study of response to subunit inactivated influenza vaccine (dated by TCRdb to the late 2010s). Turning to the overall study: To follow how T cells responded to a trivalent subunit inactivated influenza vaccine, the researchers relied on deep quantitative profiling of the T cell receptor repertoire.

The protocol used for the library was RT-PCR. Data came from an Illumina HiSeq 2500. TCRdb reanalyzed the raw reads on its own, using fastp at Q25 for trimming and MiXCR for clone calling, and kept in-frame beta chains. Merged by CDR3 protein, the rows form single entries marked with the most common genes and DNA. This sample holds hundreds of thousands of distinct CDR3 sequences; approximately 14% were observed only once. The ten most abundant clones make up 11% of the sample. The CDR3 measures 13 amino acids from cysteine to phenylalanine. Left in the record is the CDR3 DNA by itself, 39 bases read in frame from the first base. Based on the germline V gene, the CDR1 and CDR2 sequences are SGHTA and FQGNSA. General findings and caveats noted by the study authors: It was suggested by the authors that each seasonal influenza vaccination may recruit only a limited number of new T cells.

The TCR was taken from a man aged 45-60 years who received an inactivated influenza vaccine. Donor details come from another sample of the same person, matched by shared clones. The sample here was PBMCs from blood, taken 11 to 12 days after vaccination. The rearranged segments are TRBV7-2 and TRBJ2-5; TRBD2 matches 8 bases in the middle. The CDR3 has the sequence CASSVAGLETQYF. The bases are TGTGCCAGCAGCGTAGCGGGACTAGAGACCCAGTACTTC.